This TCR beta chain was recorded in a study of blood T cell repertoires in COVID-19. The method was immunoSEQ multiplex PCR; TCRdb's version includes in-frame clones alone and lacks a portion of them. This sample has around 250,000 clones, with roughly nine tenths found just once. The trim removed 3 bases at V and 3 bases at J, leaving 3 bases unmatched. In germline, CDR1 is SGDLS, CDR2 YYNGEE. The CDR3 has 14 residues. The chain is built from TRBV9 and TRBJ1-2, with 9 bases aligning to TRBD1. The material sequenced was peripheral blood. This clonotype was obtained from a man in his forties with active or convalescent COVID-19. Here the CDR3 DNA reads TGTGCCAGCAGCGACACAGGGGGCGACTATGGCTACACCTTC. Translated: CASSDTGGDYGYTF.